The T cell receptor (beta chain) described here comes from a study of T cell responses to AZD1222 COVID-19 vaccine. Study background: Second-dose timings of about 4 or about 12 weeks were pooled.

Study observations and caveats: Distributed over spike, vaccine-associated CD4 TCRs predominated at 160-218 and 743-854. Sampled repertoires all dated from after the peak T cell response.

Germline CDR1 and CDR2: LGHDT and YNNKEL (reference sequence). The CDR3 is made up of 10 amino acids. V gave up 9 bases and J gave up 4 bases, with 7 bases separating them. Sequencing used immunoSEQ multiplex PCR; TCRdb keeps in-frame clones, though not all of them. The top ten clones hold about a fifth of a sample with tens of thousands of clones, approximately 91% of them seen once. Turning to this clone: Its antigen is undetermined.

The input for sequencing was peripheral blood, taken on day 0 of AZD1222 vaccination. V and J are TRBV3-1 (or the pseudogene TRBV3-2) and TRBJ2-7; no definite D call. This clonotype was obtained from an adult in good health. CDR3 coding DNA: TGTGCCAGAGCTCGATACGAGCAGTACTTC. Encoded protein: CARARYEQYF.